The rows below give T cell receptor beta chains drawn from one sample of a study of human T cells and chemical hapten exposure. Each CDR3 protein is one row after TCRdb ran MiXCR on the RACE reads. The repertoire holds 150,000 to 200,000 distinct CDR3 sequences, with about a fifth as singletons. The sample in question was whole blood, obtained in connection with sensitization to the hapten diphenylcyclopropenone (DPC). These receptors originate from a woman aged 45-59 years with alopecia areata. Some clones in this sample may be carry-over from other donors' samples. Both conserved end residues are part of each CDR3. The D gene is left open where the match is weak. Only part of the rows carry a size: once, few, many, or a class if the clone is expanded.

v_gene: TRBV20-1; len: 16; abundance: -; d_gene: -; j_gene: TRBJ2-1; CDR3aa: CSARDQWQHSYNEQFF; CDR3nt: TGCAGTGCTAGAGATCAGTGGCAGCACTCCTACAATGAGCAGTTCTTC
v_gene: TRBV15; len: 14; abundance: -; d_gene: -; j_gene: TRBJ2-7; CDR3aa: CATSRDGSSYEQYF; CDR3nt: TGTGCCACCAGCAGAGACGGGAGCTCCTACGAGCAGTACTTC
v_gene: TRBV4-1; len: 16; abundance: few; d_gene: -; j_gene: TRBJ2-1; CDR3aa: CASSQVSGPTGNEQFF; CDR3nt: TGCGCCAGCAGCCAAGTCTCGGGCCCTACCGGAAATGAGCAGTTCTTC
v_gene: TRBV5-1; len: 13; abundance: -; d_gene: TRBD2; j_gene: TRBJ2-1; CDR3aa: CASSSLAVNEQFF; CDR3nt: TGCGCCAGCAGCTCCCTAGCGGTCAATGAGCAGTTCTTC
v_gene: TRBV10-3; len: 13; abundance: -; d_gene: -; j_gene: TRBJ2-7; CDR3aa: CAISDRGQNEQYF; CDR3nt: TGTGCCATCAGTGATCGAGGGCAGAACGAGCAGTACTTC
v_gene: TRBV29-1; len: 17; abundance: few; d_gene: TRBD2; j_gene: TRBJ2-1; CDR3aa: CSTQPTSGIGSYNEQFF; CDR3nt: TGCAGCACCCAGCCGACTAGCGGGATAGGCTCCTACAATGAGCAGTTCTTC
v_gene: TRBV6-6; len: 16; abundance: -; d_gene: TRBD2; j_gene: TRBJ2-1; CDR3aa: CASTSTSAASYNEQFF; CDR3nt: TGTGCCAGCACCTCGACTAGCGCTGCATCTTACAATGAGCAGTTCTTC
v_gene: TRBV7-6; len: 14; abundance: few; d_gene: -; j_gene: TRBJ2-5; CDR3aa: CASSSPSKLETQYF; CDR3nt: TGTGCCAGCAGCTCTCCTAGTAAATTAGAGACCCAGTACTTC
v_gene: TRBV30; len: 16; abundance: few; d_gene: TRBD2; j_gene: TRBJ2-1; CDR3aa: CAWISPGLARNNEQFF; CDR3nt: TGTGCCTGGATCAGCCCGGGACTAGCACGAAACAATGAGCAGTTCTTC
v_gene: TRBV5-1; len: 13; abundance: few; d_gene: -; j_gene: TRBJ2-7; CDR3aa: CASSLGQLLEQYF; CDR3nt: TGCGCCAGCAGCTTGGGACAGCTACTCGAGCAGTACTTC
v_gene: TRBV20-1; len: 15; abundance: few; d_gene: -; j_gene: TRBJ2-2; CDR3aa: CSARDRRINTGELFF; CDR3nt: TGCAGTGCAAGAGATCGGCGGATTAACACCGGGGAGCTGTTTTTT
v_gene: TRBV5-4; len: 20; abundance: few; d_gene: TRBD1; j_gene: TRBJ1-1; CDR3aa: CASSLAGTFLDRELNTEAFF; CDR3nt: TGTGCCAGCAGCTTGGCCGGGACGTTCCTGGACAGGGAGTTAAACACTGAAGCTTTCTTT
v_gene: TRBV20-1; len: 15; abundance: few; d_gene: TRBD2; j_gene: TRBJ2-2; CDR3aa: CSARVGTGGTGELFF; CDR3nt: TGCAGTGCTAGAGTGGGAACGGGAGGGACCGGGGAGCTGTTTTTT
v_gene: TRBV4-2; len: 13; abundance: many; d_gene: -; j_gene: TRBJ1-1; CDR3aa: CASSPTSDREAFF; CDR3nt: TGTGCCAGCAGCCCAACTTCCGACAGAGAAGCTTTCTTT
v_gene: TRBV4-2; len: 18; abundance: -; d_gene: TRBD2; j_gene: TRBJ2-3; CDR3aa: CASSLILGGAKRTDTQYF; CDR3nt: TGTGCCAGCAGCCTCATCCTCGGGGGGGCTAAACGCACAGATACGCAGTATTTT
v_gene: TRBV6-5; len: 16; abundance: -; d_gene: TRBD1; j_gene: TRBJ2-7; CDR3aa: CASSSSQTGVSYEQYF; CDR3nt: TGTGCCAGCAGTTCATCACAGACAGGGGTTAGTTACGAGCAGTACTTC
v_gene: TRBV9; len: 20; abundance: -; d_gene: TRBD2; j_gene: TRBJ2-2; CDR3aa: CASSVGLAGVGFARTGELFF; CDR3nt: TGTGCCAGCAGCGTAGGTCTAGCGGGAGTCGGTTTTGCGAGGACCGGGGAGCTGTTTTTT
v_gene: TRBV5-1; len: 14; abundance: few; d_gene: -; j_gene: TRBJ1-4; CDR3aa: CASSLDSVYEKLFF; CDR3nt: TGCGCCAGCAGCTTGGATAGTGTCTACGAAAAACTGTTTTTT
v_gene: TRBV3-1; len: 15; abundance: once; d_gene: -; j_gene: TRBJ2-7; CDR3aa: CASSQDNAYFSEQYF; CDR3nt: TGTGCCAGCAGCCAAGATAACGCTTATTTCTCCGAGCAGTACTTC
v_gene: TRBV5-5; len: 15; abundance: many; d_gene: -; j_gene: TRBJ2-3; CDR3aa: CASSLRSSDTDTQYF; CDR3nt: TGTGCCAGCAGCTTGAGGTCCAGCGACACAGATACGCAGTATTTT
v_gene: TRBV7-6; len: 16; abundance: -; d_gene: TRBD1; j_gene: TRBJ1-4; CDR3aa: CASSLSETGRNEKLFF; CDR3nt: TGTGCCAGCAGCCTTTCTGAGACAGGGCGTAATGAAAAACTGTTTTTT
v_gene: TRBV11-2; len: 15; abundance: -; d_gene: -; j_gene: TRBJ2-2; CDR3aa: CASSLRAWDTGELFF; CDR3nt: TGTGCCAGCAGCTTAAGAGCTTGGGACACCGGGGAGCTGTTTTTT
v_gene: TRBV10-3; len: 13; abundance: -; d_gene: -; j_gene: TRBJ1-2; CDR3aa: CAISESENYGYTF; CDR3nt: TGTGCCATCAGTGAGTCAGAAAACTATGGCTACACCTTC
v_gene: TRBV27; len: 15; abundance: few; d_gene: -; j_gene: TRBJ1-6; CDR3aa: CASSLATQNNSPLHF; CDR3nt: TGTGCCAGCAGTTTAGCTACTCAGAATAATTCACCCCTCCACTTT
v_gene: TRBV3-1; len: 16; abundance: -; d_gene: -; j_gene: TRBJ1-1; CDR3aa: CASSQFKKGWDTEAFF; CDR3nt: TGTGCCAGCAGCCAATTCAAGAAAGGGTGGGACACTGAAGCTTTCTTT
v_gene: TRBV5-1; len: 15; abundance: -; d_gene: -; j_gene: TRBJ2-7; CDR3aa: CASSLAQGGGAEQYF; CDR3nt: TGCGCCAGCAGCTTGGCCCAAGGGGGGGGCGCCGAGCAGTACTTC
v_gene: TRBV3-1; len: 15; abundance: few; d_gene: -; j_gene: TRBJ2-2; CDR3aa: CASSRGVESTGELFF; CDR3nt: TGTGCCAGCAGCCGGGGGGTAGAGTCCACCGGGGAGCTGTTTTTT
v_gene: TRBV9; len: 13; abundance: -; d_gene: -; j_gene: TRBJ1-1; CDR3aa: CASSVGTDLEAFF; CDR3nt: TGTGCCAGCAGCGTAGGGACAGACCTTGAAGCTTTCTTT
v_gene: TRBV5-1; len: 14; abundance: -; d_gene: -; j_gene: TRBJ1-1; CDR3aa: CASSGRAGAGEAFF; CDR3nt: TGCGCCAGCTCCGGACGGGCTGGGGCGGGGGAAGCTTTCTTT
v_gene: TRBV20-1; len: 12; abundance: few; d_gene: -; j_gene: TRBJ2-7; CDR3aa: CSANPGIGEQYF; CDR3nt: TGCAGTGCTAACCCCGGGATTGGAGAGCAGTACTTC
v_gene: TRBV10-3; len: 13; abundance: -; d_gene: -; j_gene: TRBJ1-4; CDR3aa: CAISDRGNEKLFF; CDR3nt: TGTGCCATCAGTGACAGGGGAAATGAAAAACTGTTTTTT
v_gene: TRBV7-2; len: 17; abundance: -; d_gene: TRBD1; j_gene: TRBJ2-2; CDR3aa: CASSPLGDRVSAGELFF; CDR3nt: TGTGCCAGCAGCCCCCTGGGGGACAGGGTATCTGCCGGGGAGCTGTTTTTT
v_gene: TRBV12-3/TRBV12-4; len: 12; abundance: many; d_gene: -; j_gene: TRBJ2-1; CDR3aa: CASSFGPNEQFF; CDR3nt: TGTGCCAGCAGTTTTGGTCCGAATGAGCAGTTCTTC
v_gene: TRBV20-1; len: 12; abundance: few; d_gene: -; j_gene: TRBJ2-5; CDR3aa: CSASSIQETQYF; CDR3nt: TGCAGTGCTAGTTCCATACAAGAGACCCAGTACTTC
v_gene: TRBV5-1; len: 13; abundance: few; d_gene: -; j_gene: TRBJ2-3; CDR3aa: CASSLGTGDTQYF; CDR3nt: TGCGCCAGCAGCTTGGGAACGGGGGATACGCAGTATTTT
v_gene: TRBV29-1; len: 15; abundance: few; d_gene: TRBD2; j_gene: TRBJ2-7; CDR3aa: CSVEVSGSVRYEQYF; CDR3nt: TGCAGCGTTGAGGTCAGCGGGAGTGTTCGGTACGAGCAGTACTTC
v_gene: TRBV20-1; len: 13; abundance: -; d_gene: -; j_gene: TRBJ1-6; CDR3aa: CSARDGPYSPLHF; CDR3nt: TGCAGTGCTAGAGATGGGCCCTATTCACCCCTCCACTTT
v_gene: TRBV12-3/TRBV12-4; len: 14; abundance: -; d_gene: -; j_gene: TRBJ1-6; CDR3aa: CASSTDPPYSPLHF; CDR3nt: TGTGCCAGCAGTACAGATCCACCCTATTCACCCCTCCACTTT
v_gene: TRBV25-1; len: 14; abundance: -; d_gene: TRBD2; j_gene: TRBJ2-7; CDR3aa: CASGRDGGIDEQYF; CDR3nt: TGTGCCAGCGGTAGGGACGGGGGGATCGACGAGCAGTACTTC
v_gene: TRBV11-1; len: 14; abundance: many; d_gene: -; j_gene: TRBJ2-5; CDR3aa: CASSSRRVEETQYF; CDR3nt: TGTGCCAGCAGCTCCCGCAGGGTTGAAGAGACCCAGTACTTC
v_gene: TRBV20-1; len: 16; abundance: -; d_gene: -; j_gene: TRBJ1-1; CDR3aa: CSATPRGSWGDTEAFF; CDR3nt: TGCAGTGCTACTCCCAGAGGATCCTGGGGGGACACTGAAGCTTTCTTT
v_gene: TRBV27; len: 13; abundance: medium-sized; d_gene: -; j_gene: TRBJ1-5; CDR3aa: CASSRTFNQPQHF; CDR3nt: TGTGCCAGCAGTCGAACCTTCAATCAGCCCCAGCATTTT
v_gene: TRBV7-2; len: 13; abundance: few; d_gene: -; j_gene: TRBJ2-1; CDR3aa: CASSTTVLNEQFF; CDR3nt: TGTGCCAGCAGCACTACAGTTCTCAATGAGCAGTTCTTC
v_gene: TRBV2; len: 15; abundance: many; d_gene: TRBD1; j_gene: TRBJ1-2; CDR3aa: CASSSAGTAYYGYTF; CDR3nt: TGTGCCAGCAGCTCTGCTGGGACAGCCTACTATGGCTACACCTTC
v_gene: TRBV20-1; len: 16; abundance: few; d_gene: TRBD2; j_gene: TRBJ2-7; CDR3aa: CSARKGLAGTFYEQYF; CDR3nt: TGCAGTGCTAGGAAGGGACTAGCGGGAACCTTCTACGAGCAGTACTTC
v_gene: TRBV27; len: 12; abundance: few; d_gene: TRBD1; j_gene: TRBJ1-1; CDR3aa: CGNRGPNTEAFF; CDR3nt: TGTGGGAACAGGGGCCCAAACACTGAAGCTTTCTTT
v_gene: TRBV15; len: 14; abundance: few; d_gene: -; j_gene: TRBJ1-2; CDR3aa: CATSRDRANPGYTF; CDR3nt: TGTGCCACCAGCAGAGACAGGGCCAACCCGGGCTACACCTTC
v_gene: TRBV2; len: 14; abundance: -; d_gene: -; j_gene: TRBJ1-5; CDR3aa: CASSDLQGLQPQHF; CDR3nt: TGTGCCAGCAGTGATCTTCAGGGTTTGCAGCCCCAGCATTTT
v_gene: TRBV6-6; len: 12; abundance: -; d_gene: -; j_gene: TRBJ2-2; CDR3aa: CASHQGLGELFF; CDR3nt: TGTGCCAGCCACCAGGGACTCGGGGAGCTGTTTTTT
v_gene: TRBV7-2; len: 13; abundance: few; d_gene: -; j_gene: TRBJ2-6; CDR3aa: CASRKSGANVLTF; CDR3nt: TGTGCCAGCAGGAAATCTGGGGCCAACGTCCTGACTTTC
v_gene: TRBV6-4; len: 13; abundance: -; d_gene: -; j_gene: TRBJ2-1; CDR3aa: CASSDHLGGQQFF; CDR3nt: TGTGCCAGCAGTGACCACCTTGGAGGGCAGCAGTTCTTC
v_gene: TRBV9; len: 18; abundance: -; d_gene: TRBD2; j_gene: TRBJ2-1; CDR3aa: CASSPAGFWASGSNEQFF; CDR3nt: TGTGCCAGCAGCCCAGCCGGGTTCTGGGCCAGCGGGAGTAATGAGCAGTTCTTC
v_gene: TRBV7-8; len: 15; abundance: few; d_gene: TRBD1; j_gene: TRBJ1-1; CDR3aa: CASSPTTGLNTEAFF; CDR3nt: TGTGCCAGCAGCCCAACGACAGGGTTGAACACTGAAGCTTTCTTT
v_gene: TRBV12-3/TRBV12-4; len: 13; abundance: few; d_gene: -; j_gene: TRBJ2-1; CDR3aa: CASSLTGDGEQFF; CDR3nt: TGTGCCAGCAGTTTGACTGGGGACGGTGAGCAGTTCTTC
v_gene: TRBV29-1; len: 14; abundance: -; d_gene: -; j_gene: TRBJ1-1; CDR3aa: CSVGGSNRDTEAFF; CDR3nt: TGCAGCGTTGGGGGCTCGAACAGGGACACTGAAGCTTTCTTT
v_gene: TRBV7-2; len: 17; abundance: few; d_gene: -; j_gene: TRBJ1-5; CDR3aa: CASSLLGRAYSNQPQHF; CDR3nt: TGTGCCAGCAGCCTCCTAGGCAGGGCATATAGCAATCAGCCCCAGCATTTT
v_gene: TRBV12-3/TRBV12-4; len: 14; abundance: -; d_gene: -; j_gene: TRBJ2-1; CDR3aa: CASRLFHEGNEQFF; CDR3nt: TGTGCCAGCAGACTATTTCACGAGGGCAATGAGCAGTTCTTC